This TCR beta chain came from a study of blood T cell repertoires in COVID-19. Germline-derived CDR1 and CDR2 are LGHDT and YNNKEL (reference sequence). V gave up 2 bases and J gave up 15 bases, with 17 bases separating them. CDR3 length: 13 amino acids. TCRdb's copy holds only in-frame clones and misses some; the assay was immunoSEQ multiplex PCR. The sample holds 60,000 to 70,000 clones; 65% to 90% are singletons and the top ten take 2.5% to 3.5%. This clone came up once. Sequencing was carried out using peripheral blood. The rearrangement links TRBV3-1 (or the pseudogene TRBV3-2) to TRBJ2-1; tentative D call: TRBD2 (5 bases). This sequence originates from a man aged 80 or over with acute or convalescent COVID-19. Here the CDR3 DNA reads TGTGCCAGCAGCCAAAGCGGCGGTCTTTTACGGTTCTTC. It codes for CASSQSGGLLRFF.